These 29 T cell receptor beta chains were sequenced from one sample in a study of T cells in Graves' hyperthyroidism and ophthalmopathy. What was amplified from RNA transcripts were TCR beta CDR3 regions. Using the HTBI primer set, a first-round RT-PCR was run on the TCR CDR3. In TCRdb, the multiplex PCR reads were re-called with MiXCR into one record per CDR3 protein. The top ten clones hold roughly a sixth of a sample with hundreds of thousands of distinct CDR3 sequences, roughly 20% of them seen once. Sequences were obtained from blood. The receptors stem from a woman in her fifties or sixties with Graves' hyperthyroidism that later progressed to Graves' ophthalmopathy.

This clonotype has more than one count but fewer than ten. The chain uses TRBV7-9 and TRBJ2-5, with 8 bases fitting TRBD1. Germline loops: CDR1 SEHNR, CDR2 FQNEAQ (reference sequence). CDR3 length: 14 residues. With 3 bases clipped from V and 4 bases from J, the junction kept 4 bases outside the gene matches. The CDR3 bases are TGTGCCAGCAGCTTCAGGGGGCATGGAGAGACCCAGTACTTC. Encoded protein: CASSFRGHGETQYF.

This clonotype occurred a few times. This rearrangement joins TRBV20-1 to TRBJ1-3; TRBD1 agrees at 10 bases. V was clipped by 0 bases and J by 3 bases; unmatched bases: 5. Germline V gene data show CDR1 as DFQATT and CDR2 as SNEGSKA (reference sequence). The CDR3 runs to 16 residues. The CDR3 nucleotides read TGCAGTGCTAGAGATGAAAGGACAGGGGGTGGAAACACCATATATTTT. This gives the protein CSARDERTGGGNTIYF.

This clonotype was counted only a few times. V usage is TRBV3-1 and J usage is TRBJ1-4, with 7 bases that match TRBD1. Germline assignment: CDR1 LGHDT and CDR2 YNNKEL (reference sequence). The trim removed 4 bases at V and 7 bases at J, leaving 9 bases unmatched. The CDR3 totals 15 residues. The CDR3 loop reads CASSPGKGAGEKLFF. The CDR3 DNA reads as TGTGCCAGCAGCCCCGGGAAGGGGGCTGGTGAAAAACTGTTTTTT.

The CDR3 DNA sequence: TGTGCCAGCAGTGAAATGGCAGTCAGTCAGCCCCAGCATTTT. It is translated as CASSEMAVSQPQHF. The rearrangement uses TRBV6-1 and TRBJ1-5; no definite D call. Per germline, CDR1 MNHNS and CDR2 SASEGT. The CDR3 has 14 residues. The V end lost 2 bases, the J end lost 6 bases, and 11 bases lay between the germline ends.

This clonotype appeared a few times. The CDR3 here is CASSYETRDEKLFF. For the CDR3, the DNA is TGCGCCAGCAGCTACGAAACGCGGGATGAAAAACTGTTTTTT. V gene TRBV5-1 combines with J gene TRBJ1-4; D is uncertain. CDR1 and CDR2 (germline): SGHRS, YFSETQ. This CDR3 spans 14 amino acids. V was pared by 3 bases and J by 6 bases, with 12 bases between.

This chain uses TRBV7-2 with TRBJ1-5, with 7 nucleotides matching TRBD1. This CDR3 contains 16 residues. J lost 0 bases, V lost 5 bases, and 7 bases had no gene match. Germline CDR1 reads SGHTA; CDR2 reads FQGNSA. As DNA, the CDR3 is TGTGCCAGCAGCAAACACGACAGGGATAGCAATCAGCCCCAGCATTTT. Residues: CASSKHDRDSNQPQHF.

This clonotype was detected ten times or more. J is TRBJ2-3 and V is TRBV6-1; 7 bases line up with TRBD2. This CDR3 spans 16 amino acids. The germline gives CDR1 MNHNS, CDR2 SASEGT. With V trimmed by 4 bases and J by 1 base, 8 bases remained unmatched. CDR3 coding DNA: TGTGCCAGCAGTGTCTCCCGGGGGAGGGGCACAGATACGCAGTATTTT. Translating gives CASSVSRGRGTDTQYF.

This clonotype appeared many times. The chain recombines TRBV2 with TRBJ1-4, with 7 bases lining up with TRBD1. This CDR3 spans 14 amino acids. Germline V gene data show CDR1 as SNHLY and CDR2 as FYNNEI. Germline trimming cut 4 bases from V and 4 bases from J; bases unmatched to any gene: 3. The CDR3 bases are TGTGCCAGCAGTGCGGACAGGATTAATGAAAAACTGTTTTTT. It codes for CASSADRINEKLFF.

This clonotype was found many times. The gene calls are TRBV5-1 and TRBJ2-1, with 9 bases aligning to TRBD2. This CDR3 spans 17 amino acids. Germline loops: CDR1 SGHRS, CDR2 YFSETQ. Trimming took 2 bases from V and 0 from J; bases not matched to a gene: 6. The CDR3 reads CASSFRSGGRSYNEQFF. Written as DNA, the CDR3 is TGCGCCAGCAGCTTCCGTAGCGGGGGTCGCTCCTACAATGAGCAGTTCTTC.

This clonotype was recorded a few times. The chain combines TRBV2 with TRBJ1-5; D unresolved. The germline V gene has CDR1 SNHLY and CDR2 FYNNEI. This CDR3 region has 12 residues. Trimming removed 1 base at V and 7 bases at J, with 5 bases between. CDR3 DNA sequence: TGTGCCAGCAGTGAAGGACGGCAGCCCCAGCATTTT. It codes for CASSEGRQPQHF.

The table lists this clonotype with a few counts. The CDR3 here is CASSQDTGGFLSYNSPLHF. The CDR3 nucleotides read TGTGCCAGCAGCCAAGATACGGGGGGGTTCCTCTCCTATAATTCACCCCTCCACTTT. The chain carries TRBV3-1 and TRBJ1-6, with TRBD1 as a possible D gene (5 bases). Trimming removed 0 bases at V and 0 bases at J, with 15 bases between. Germline V gene data show CDR1 as LGHDT and CDR2 as YNNKEL (reference sequence). This CDR3 has 19 residues.

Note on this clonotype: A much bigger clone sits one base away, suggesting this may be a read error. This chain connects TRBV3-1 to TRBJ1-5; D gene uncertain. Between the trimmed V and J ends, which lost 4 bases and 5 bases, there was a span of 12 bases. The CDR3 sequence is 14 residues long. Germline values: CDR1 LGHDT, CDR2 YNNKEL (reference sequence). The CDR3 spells CASSRGNIDQPQHF. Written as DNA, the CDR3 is TGTGCCAGCAGCCGAGGAAACATCGATCAGCCCCAGCATTTT. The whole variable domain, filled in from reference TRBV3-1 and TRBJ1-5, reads DTAVSQTPKYLVTQMGNDKSIKCEQNLGHDTMYWYKQDSKKFLKIMFSYNNKELIINETVPNRFSPKSPDKAHLNLHINSLELGDSAVYFCASSRGNIDQPQHFGDGTRLSIL.

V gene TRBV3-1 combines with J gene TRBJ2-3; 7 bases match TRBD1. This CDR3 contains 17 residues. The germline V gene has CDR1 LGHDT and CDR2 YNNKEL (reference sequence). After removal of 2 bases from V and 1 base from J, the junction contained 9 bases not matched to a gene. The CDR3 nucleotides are TGTGCCAGCAGCCAAAGAGGGGGCCCATCTGGCACAGATACGCAGTATTTT. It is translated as CASSQRGGPSGTDTQYF.

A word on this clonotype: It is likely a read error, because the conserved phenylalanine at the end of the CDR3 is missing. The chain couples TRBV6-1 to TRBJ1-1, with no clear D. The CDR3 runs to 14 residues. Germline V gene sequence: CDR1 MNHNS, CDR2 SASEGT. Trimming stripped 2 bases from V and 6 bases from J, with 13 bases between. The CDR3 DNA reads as TGTGCCAGCAGTGAAAGGGTTTTCGGGCCTGAAGCTTTCATT. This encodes CASSERVFGPEAFI.

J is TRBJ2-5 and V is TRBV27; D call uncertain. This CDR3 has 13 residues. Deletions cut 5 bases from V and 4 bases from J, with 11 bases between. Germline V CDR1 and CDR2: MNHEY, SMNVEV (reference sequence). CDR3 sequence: CASSRASRETQYF. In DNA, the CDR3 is TGTGCCAGCAGTAGGGCCAGCAGAGAGACCCAGTACTTC.

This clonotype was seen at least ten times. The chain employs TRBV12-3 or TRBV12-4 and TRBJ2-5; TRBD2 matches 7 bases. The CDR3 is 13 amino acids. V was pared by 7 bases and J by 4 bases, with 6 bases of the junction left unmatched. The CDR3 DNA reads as TGTGCCAGCACTCTGGGGGGGTCAGAGACCCAGTACTTC. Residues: CASTLGGSETQYF.

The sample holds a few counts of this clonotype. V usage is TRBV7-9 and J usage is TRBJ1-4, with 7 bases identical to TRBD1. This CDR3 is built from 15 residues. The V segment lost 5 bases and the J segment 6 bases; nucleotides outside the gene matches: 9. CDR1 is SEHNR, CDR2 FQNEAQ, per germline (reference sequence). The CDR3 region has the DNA TGTGCCAGCAGCGCACGGACAGGAGAGTATGAAAAACTGTTTTTT. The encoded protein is CASSARTGEYEKLFF. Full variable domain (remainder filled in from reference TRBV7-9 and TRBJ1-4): DTGVSQNPRHKITKRGQNVTFRCDPISEHNRLYWYRQTLGQGPEFLTYFQNEAQLEKSRLLSDRFSAERPKGSFSTLEIQRTEQGDSAMYLCASSARTGEYEKLFFGSGTQLSVL.

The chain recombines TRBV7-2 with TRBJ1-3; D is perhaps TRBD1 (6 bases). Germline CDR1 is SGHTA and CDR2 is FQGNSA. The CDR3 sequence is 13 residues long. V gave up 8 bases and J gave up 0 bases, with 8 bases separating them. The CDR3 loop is CASRGRSGNTIYF. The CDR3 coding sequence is TGTGCCAGCCGGGGGCGCTCTGGAAACACCATATATTTT.

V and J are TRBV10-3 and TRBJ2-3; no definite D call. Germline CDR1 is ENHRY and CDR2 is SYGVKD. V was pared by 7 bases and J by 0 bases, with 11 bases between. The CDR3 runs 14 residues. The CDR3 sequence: CAIMKGQSTDTQYF. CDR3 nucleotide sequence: TGTGCCATCATGAAGGGTCAGAGCACAGATACGCAGTATTTT.

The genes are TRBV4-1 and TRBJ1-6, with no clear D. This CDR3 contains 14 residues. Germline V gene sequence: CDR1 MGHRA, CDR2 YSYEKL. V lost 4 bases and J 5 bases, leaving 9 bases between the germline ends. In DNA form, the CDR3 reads TGCGCCAGCAGCCCCACGAGGAATAATTCACCCCTCCACTTT. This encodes CASSPTRNNSPLHF.

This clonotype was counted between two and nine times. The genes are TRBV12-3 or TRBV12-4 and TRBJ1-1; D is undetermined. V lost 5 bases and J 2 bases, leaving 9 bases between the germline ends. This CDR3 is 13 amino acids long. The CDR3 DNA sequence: TGTGCCAGCAGTCGACAAGACAACACTGAAGCTTTCTTT. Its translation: CASSRQDNTEAFF.

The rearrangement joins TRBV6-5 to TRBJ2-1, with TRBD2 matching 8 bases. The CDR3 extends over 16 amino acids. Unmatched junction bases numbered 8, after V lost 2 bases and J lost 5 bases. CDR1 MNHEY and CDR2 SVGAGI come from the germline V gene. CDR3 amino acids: CASSYLTSGPNNEQFF. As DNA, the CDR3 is TGTGCCAGCAGTTACCTCACTAGCGGACCTAACAATGAGCAGTTCTTC.

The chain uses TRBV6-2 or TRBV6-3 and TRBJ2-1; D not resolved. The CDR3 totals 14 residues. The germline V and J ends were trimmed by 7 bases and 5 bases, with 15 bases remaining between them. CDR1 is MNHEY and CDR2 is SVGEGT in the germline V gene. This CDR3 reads CASMEFARNNEQFF. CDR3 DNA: TGTGCCAGCATGGAGTTCGCCCGCAACAATGAGCAGTTCTTC.

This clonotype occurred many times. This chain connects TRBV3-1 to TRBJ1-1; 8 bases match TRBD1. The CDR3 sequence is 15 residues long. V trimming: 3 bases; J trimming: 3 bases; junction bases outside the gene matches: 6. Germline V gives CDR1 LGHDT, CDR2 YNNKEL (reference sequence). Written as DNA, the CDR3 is TGTGCCAGCAGCCAGCTAGGGACAGGCGACACTGAAGCTTTCTTT. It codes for CASSQLGTGDTEAFF.

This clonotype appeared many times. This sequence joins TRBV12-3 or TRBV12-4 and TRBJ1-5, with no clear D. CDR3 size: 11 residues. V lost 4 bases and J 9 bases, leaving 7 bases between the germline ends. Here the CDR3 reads CASSYSLPQHF. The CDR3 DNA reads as TGTGCCAGCAGTTACTCTCTGCCCCAGCATTTT.

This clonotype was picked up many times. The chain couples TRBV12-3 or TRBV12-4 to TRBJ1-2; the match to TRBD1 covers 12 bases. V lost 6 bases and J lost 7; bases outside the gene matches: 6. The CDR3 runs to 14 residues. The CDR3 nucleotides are TGTGCCAGCAGCCAAGGGACAGGGGGCTCTGGCTACACCTTC. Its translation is CASSQGTGGSGYTF.

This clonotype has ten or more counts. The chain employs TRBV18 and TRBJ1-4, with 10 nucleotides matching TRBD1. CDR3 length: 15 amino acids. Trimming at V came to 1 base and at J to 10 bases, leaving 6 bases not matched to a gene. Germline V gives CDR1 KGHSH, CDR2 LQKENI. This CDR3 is CASSPLPGQGRKLFF. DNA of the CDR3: TGTGCCAGCTCACCACTGCCGGGACAGGGGAGAAAACTGTTTTTT.

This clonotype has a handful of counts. CDR3 residues: CASSVATGNTIYF. In nucleotides, the CDR3 is TGTGCCAGCAGCGTAGCTACTGGAAACACCATATATTTT. J is TRBJ1-3 and V is TRBV9; D is undetermined. There are 13 residues in the CDR3. Germline assignment: CDR1 SGDLS and CDR2 YYNGEE. Trimming took off 0 bases at V and 2 bases at J, with 3 bases between the two ends.

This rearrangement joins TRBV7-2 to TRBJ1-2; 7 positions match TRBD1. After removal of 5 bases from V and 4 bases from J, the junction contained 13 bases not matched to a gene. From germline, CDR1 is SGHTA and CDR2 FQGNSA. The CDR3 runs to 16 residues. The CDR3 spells CASSPQGQTLLYGYTF. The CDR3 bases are TGTGCCAGCAGCCCACAGGGACAGACCCTTCTCTATGGCTACACCTTC.